Following are 32 T cell receptor beta chains from one sample sequenced in a study of tumor and adjacent non-tumor tissue in lung cancer. TCRbeta libraries were built with three rounds of nested PCR, modified from ARM-PCR. TCRdb recomputed calls from the multiplex PCR reads with MiXCR, one row per CDR3 protein. The sample shows 90,000 or so distinct CDR3 sequences, about 61% of them seen only once. The template was RNA from unsorted bulk tissue. The sequenced sample consisted of lung tumor tissue. Every receptor here comes from a man aged 65 to 79 with non-small cell lung cancer.

Many counts were recorded for this clonotype. This chain connects TRBV6-6 to TRBJ1-5, with 7 bases fitting TRBD1. Germline CDR1 MNHNY, CDR2 SVGAGI (reference sequence). The CDR3 covers 15 residues. The J segment lost 3 bases and the V segment lost 6 bases, leaving 8 bases of the junction unmatched. The CDR3 spells CASSKRDRANQPQHF. Written as DNA, the CDR3 is TGTGCCAGCAGCAAGCGTGACAGGGCCAATCAGCCCCAGCATTTT.

This clonotype was counted ten times or more. The J gene is TRBJ2-7, the V gene TRBV6-1; 7 nucleotides agree with TRBD1. Germline V gene data show CDR1 as MNHNS and CDR2 as SASEGT. V was clipped by 10 bases and J by 1 base; unmatched bases: 4. The CDR3 has 12 amino acids. CDR3 DNA sequence: TGTGCCACCGACAGGGTTTCCTACGAGCAGTACTTC. Protein product: CATDRVSYEQYF.

The sample holds many counts of this clonotype. A read error may be the cause here, since a much bigger clone is one base away. The chain is built from TRBV11-1 and TRBJ2-5; D remains ambiguous. Per the germline V gene, CDR1 is SGHAT and CDR2 is FQDESV (reference sequence). The CDR3 loop spans 13 amino acids. The CDR3 sequence is CASSLGSRQTRYF. The CDR3 nucleotides are TGTGCCAGCAGCTTAGGGAGTCGTCAGACCCGGTACTTC.

A remark on this clonotype: A read error may account for a junction end that differs from germline. The V gene is TRBV7-8, the J gene TRBJ2-1; the D gene could be TRBD1 or TRBD2 (5 bases each). Germline assignment: CDR1 SGHVS and CDR2 FQNEAQ. The CDR3 runs 16 residues. The chain's CDR3 is CASSSDLSGANNEQSF. CDR3 bases: TGTGCCAGCAGCTCCGATTTGTCCGGGGCCAACAATGAACAGTCCTTC.

A note on this clonotype: At one end the junction does not follow the germline gene, possibly because of a read error. V gene TRBV6-1 combines with J gene TRBJ2-1, with D unresolved. This CDR3 region has 15 residues. In germline, CDR1 is MNHNS, CDR2 SASEGT. The DNA for the CDR3 is TGTGCCAGCAGAGAGGAACAGCCCCTGCTGAATGAACAGTTCTTC. It specifies CASREEQPLLNEQFF.

A note on this clonotype: At one end the junction does not follow the germline gene, possibly because of a read error. V gene TRBV30 combines with J gene TRBJ2-7; 8 bases agree with TRBD1. CDR3 length: 14 amino acids. From germline, CDR1 is GTSNPN and CDR2 SVGIG (reference sequence). DNA for the CDR3: TGTACCTGGAGTGTACAGGACAGGGCCTACGAGCAGTACTTC. Protein sequence: CTWSVQDRAYEQYF.

The chain employs TRBV5-5 and TRBJ1-5; 9 nucleotides match TRBD1. With 6 bases clipped from V and 3 bases from J, the junction kept 7 bases outside the gene matches. Germline CDR1 SGHKS, CDR2 YYEKEE (reference sequence). This CDR3 has 15 residues. The CDR3 bases are TGTGCCAGCATGAGGACAGGGGCTAACAATCAGCCCCAGCATTTT. Residues: CASMRTGANNQPQHF.

As regards this clonotype: Since no conserved phenylalanine or tryptophan closes the CDR3, a read error is the likely cause. The J gene is TRBJ2-5, the V gene TRBV11-2; the D gene is possibly TRBD1 (6 bases). Germline V CDR1 and CDR2: SGHAT, FQNNGV. This CDR3 region has 14 residues. The germline V and J ends were trimmed by 6 bases and 3 bases, with 14 bases remaining between them. The CDR3 bases are TGTGCCAGCAGTCCTAGACAGGCGGAAGAGACCCAGTACGTC. Its protein is CASSPRQAEETQYV.

By share, this clonotype ranks as large. The chain is built from TRBV11-2 and TRBJ2-5; D might be TRBD2 (5 bases). Germline loops: CDR1 SGHAT, CDR2 FQNNGV. V was cut by 7 bases and J by 1 base, with 13 bases left in between. The CDR3 runs to 14 residues. The CDR3 region is CASNPLGGQETQYF. The DNA for the CDR3 is TGTGCCAGCAACCCACTTGGAGGCCAAGAGACCCAGTACTTC.

This chain connects TRBV7-9 to TRBJ2-7; perhaps TRBD1 as D (6 bases). Germline values: CDR1 SEHNR, CDR2 FQNEAQ (reference sequence). The CDR3 loop spans 15 amino acids. Deletions cut 5 bases from V and 2 bases from J, with 16 bases between. The CDR3 loop reads CASSPGDTEAYEQYF. The CDR3 DNA is TGTGCCAGCAGCCCCGGGGACACTGAGGCCTACGAGCAGTACTTC.

The gene calls are TRBV29-1 and TRBJ2-7; D is ambiguous. With 6 bases removed from V and 3 bases from J, the gap between germline ends came to 30 bases. The CDR3 loop spans 18 amino acids. Germline lookup yields CDR1 SQVTM and CDR2 ANQGSEA. For the CDR3, the DNA is TGCAGCGTGCGGCCAGTCGGAGTTCAACTATCGGGTCGCTACGAGCAGTACTTC. Protein sequence: CSVRPVGVQLSGRYEQYF.

V gene TRBV5-6 combines with J gene TRBJ1-3; D might be TRBD1 (5 bases). V was shortened by 4 bases and J by 15 bases, with 26 bases between the two germline ends. The CDR3 totals 15 residues. Germline CDR1 SGHDT, CDR2 YYEEEE. In DNA, the CDR3 is TGTGCCAGCAGCCTTGCCATGGGGCTAGGAAACACGACATATTTT. Translated, it gives CASSLAMGLGNTTYF.

This clonotype has just a few counts. One end of the junction is discordant with germline, which a read error may explain. Written as DNA, the CDR3 is TGTACCAGCAGCCAGGATGGGGATAGCAATCAGCCCCAGCATTTT. It codes for CTSSQDGDSNQPQHF. The J gene is TRBJ1-5, the V gene TRBV4-2; no definite D call. The CDR3 extends over 15 amino acids. CDR1 is LGHNA, CDR2 YNFKEQ, per germline.

About this clonotype itself: In this CDR3 the conserved last residue, phenylalanine or tryptophan, is missing, so a read error is likely. The CDR3 DNA sequence: TGCGCCAGCAGCCAAGACCGGGAGAGAAGCTATGGCTACACCCTC. Translation: CASSQDRERSYGYTL. The rearrangement uses TRBV4-1 and TRBJ1-2; D unresolved. V gave up 0 bases and J gave up 4 bases, with 12 bases separating them. The CDR3 contains 15 residues. Per germline, CDR1 MGHRA and CDR2 YSYEKL.

A note on this clonotype: Because the CDR3 is missing its conserved closing phenylalanine or tryptophan, this is likely a read error. The rearrangement uses TRBV11-2 and TRBJ2-7, with D possibly TRBD2 on 5 matching bases. The CDR3 runs 14 residues. Germline V gives CDR1 SGHAT, CDR2 FQNNGV. V was shortened by 6 bases and J by 6 bases, with 18 bases between the two germline ends. CDR3 loop: CASSPWRRTGEQYL. The CDR3 bases are TGTGCCAGCAGTCCCTGGAGGCGGACGGGCGAGCAGTACTTA.

This clonotype was observed a single time. CDR3 DNA sequence: TGTGCCAGCATTCCTCTTGGGGACGGCTCCTACGAGCAGTACTTC. Translating gives CASIPLGDGSYEQYF. The rearrangement uses TRBV27 and TRBJ2-7; D could derive from TRBD1 or TRBD2 (5 bases each). Germline V gene data show CDR1 as MNHEY and CDR2 as SMNVEV (reference sequence). Trimming stripped 7 bases from V and 0 bases from J, with 16 bases between. The CDR3 totals 15 residues.

As concerns this clonotype: One end of the junction fails to match germline, which may point to a read error. This chain uses TRBV11-2 with TRBJ2-7; D is ambiguous. CDR3 length equals 12 residues. The V gene's germline CDR1 is SGHAT and CDR2 FQNNGV. The CDR3, as DNA: TGTGCCAGCAGTCCCACAGAGTACGAGGAGTACTTC. It translates to CASSPTEYEEYF.

Ten or more counts support this clonotype. The rearrangement uses TRBV6-6 and TRBJ2-7, with 9 bases aligning to TRBD1. Unmatched junction bases numbered 15, after V lost 9 bases and J lost 6 bases. CDR3 size: 15 residues. CDR1 is MNHNY, CDR2 SVGAGI, per germline (reference sequence). For the CDR3, the DNA is TGTGCCAGTACTCAGGGGGTTAAGGGACAGGGCGAGCAGTACTTC. The encoded protein is CASTQGVKGQGEQYF.

For this clonotype: Germline is not matched at one junction end, which may reflect a read error. The chain has TRBV11-1 and TRBJ2-5, with D maybe TRBD1 (6 bases). The CDR3 has 14 amino acids. Germline V gene lookup returns CDR1 SGHAT and CDR2 FQDESV (reference sequence). DNA of the CDR3: TGTGCCAGCACCAGGGGTGATCTACAAGAGATCCAGTACTTC. This translates into CASTRGDLQEIQYF.

The rearrangement joins TRBV5-6 to TRBJ2-7, with a possible D match to TRBD2 (6 bases). Germline V lookup: CDR1 SGHDT, CDR2 YYEEEE. Between the trimmed V and J ends, which lost 1 base and 6 bases, there was a span of 14 bases. CDR3 length: 14 amino acids. DNA of the CDR3: TGTGCCAGCAGCTTGTGGGGAGGCGCGGCCGAGCAGTACTTC. Protein product: CASSLWGGAAEQYF. Supplemented by reference TRBV5-6 and TRBJ2-7, the full variable domain reads DAGVTQSPTHLIKTRGQQVTLRCSPKSGHDTVSWYQQALGQGPQFIFQYYEEEERQRGNFPDRFSGHQFPNYSSELNVNALLLGDSALYLCASSLWGGAAEQYFGPGTRLTVT.

In its sample, this clonotype was seen many times. This chain links TRBV6-1 with TRBJ2-3; 11 nucleotides match TRBD2. The CDR3 runs 16 residues. Unmatched junction bases numbered 5, after V lost 6 bases and J lost 0 bases. CDR1 and CDR2 from the germline V gene are MNHNS and SASEGT. CDR3 sequence (DNA): TGTGCCAGCAGAGGGAGGACTAGCGGGAGCACAGATACGCAGTATTTT. It translates to CASRGRTSGSTDTQYF.

The table lists this clonotype with many counts. V and J are TRBV29-1 and TRBJ1-2; D unclear. CDR3 length: 13 residues. Trimming removed 5 bases from V and 2 bases from J, with 12 bases in between. Germline CDR1 SQVTM, CDR2 ANQGSEA. This CDR3 reads CSVHLRANYGYTF. The DNA for the CDR3 is TGCAGCGTTCACCTAAGGGCGAACTATGGCTACACCTTC.

The chain recombines TRBV20-1 with TRBJ2-1; 8 nucleotides match TRBD2. Germline V gene data show CDR1 as DFQATT and CDR2 as SNEGSKA (reference sequence). V lost 0 bases and J lost 5; bases outside the gene matches: 6. The CDR3 contains 15 residues. The CDR3 sequence is CSARDRKRENNEQFF. The CDR3, as DNA: TGCAGTGCTAGAGATCGGAAGCGGGAGAACAATGAGCAGTTCTTC.

The V call is TRBV7-9, the J call TRBJ2-2; no reliable D call. The CDR3 is 14 residues long. The germline gives CDR1 SEHNR, CDR2 FQNEAQ (reference sequence). V gave up 7 bases and J gave up 3 bases, with 12 bases separating them. The CDR3 here is CASNLDDYTGELFF. The CDR3 DNA sequence: TGTGCCAGCAACTTGGACGACTACACCGGGGAGCTGTTTTTT.

This clonotype was counted only a few times. This chain connects TRBV29-1 to TRBJ1-2, with D tentatively TRBD1 (5 bases). Germline V lookup: CDR1 SQVTM, CDR2 ANQGSEA. There are 15 residues in the CDR3. The V and J ends lost 7 bases and 4 bases respectively, with 22 bases between them. CDR3: CSAGTGASTRYGYTF. CDR3 bases: TGCAGCGCCGGGACTGGGGCAAGCACCCGCTATGGCTACACCTTC.

The gene calls are TRBV7-8 and TRBJ2-1; D might be TRBD1 (5 bases). Germline-derived CDR1 and CDR2 are SGHVS and FQNEAQ. The CDR3 consists of 16 residues. V was shortened by 9 bases and J by 8 bases, with 26 bases between the two germline ends. The CDR3 loop reads CARSPYAKGKRDEQFF. Written as DNA, the CDR3 is TGTGCCAGGAGCCCCTACGCCAAGGGGAAACGCGATGAGCAGTTCTTC.

As for this clonotype: Sequence at one end of the junction differs from germline and may be a read error. The CDR3 DNA is TGTACCTGGAGTCGGCAGGGCGACACCGGGGAGCTGTTTTTT. Protein sequence: CTWSRQGDTGELFF. The chain combines TRBV30 with TRBJ2-2; tentatively, D is TRBD1 (5 bases). CDR1 is GTSNPN and CDR2 is SVGIG in the germline V gene (reference sequence). The CDR3 covers 14 residues.

Remarks on this clonotype: At one of its ends the junction is not consistent with the germline gene, which may arise from a read error. The rearrangement joins TRBV6-5 to TRBJ2-2; D may be TRBD2 (5 bases). CDR1 MNHEY and CDR2 SVGAGI come from the germline V gene. The CDR3 covers 13 residues. The CDR3 nucleotides are TGTGCCAGGAGTTACACCGGATTCGGGGAGCTTTTTTTT. It yields the protein CARSYTGFGELFF.

This clonotype has at least ten counts. The rearrangement links TRBV6-1 to TRBJ2-2; TRBD1 matches at 10 bases. The CDR3 contains 18 residues. Germline V gives CDR1 MNHNS, CDR2 SASEGT. V shed 4 bases and J 0 bases; nucleotides not matched to a gene: 8. The CDR3 nucleotides read TGTGCCAGCAGTGTCCGGGACAGGGGATATTCGAACACCGGGGAGCTGTTTTTT. Translated: CASSVRDRGYSNTGELFF.

This clonotype was found a few times. One end of the junction varies from germline; a read error may be responsible. The rearrangement links TRBV29-1 to TRBJ1-2; possibly TRBD1 for D (5 bases). This CDR3 region has 12 residues. Germline V CDR1 and CDR2: SQVTM, ANQGSEA. For the CDR3, the DNA is TGCAACGTTGAATCAGGGATAGGTGGCTACACCTTC. Translated: CNVESGIGGYTF.

Points on this clonotype: The final CDR3 position lacks the conserved phenylalanine or tryptophan, pointing to a likely read error. The DNA is omitted, as the CDR3 cannot be located on it reliably, and the CDR3 follows TCRdb's listing. This CDR3 is CACSSHQVRYL. The chain employs TRBV12-3 or TRBV12-4 and TRBJ2-7. Inclusive of both ends, the CDR3 amounts to 11 amino acids.

In regard to this clonotype: Mismatch with germline at one junction end may stem from a read error. The chain has TRBV30 and TRBJ1-4; D is perhaps TRBD1 (5 bases). This CDR3 is 16 amino acids long. CDR1 GTSNPN and CDR2 SVGIG come from the germline V gene (reference sequence). In nucleotides, the CDR3 is TGCGCCTGGAGTGTAAGGGGACGAAGGGTGATTGAAAAACTGTTTTTT. It encodes CAWSVRGRRVIEKLFF.